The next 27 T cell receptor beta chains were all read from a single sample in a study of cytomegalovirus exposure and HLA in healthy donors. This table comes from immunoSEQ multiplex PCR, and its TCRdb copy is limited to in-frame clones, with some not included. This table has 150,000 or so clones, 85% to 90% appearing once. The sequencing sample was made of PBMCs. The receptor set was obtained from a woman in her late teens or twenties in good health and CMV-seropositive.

This CDR3 is CASRRLAGARGEQYF. In nucleotides, the CDR3 is TGTGCCAGCAGGCGACTAGCGGGGGCCCGGGGCGAGCAGTACTTC. This chain joins TRBV2 and TRBJ2-7; 12 bases match TRBD2. Germline V gene data show CDR1 as SNHLY and CDR2 as FYNNEI. The V segment lost 6 bases and the J segment 6 bases; nucleotides outside the gene matches: 9. This CDR3 is built from 15 residues.

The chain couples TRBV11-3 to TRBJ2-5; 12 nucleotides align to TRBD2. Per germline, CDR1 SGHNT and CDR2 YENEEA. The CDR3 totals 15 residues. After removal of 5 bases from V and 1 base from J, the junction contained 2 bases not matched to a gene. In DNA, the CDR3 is TGTGCCAGCAGCCAGACTAGCGGGAGCCAAGAGACCCAGTACTTC. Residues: CASSQTSGSQETQYF.

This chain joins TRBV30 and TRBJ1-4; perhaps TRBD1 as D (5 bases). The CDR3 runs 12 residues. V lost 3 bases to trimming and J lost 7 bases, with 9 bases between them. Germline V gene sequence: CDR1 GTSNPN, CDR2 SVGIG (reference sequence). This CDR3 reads CAWRGEGEKLFF. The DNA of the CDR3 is TGTGCCTGGAGGGGGGAGGGTGAAAAACTGTTTTTT.

CDR3 coding DNA: TGTGCCAGCAGCTTAGTGTTACGGGACAATGAGCAGTTCTTC. Its translation: CASSLVLRDNEQFF. The chain recombines TRBV7-8 with TRBJ2-1; no firm D call. Germline-derived CDR1 and CDR2 are SGHVS and FQNEAQ. CDR3 length equals 14 residues. V lost 1 base, J lost 5 bases, and 9 bases lay in between.

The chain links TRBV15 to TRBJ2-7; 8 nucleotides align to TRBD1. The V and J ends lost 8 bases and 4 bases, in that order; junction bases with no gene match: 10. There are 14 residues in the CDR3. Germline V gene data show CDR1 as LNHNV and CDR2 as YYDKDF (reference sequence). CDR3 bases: TGTGCCACCGCTCCAGGGGGCGCTAGGTACGAGCAGTACTTC. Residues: CATAPGGARYEQYF.

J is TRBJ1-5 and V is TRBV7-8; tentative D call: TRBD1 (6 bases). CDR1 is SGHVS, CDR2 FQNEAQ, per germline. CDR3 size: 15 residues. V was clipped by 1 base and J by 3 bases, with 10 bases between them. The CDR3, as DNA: TGTGCCAGCAGCTTAGAACAGGGACCCAATCAGCCCCAGCATTTT. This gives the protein CASSLEQGPNQPQHF.

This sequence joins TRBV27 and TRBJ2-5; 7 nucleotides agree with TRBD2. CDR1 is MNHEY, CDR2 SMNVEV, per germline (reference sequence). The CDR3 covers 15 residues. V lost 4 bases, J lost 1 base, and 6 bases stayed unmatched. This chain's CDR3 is CASSSRDYPQETQYF. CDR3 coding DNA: TGTGCCAGCAGTTCCAGGGACTATCCCCAAGAGACCCAGTACTTC.

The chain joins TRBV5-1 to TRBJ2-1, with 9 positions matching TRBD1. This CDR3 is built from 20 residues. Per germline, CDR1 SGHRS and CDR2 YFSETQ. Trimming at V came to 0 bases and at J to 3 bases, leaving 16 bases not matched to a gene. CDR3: CASSLVTGGLRDSHYNEQFF. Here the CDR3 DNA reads TGCGCCAGCAGCTTGGTGACAGGGGGTCTCCGGGACTCCCACTACAATGAGCAGTTCTTC. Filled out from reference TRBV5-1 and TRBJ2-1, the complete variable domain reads KAGVTQTPRYLIKTRGQQVTLSCSPISGHRSVSWYQQTPGQGLQFLFEYFSETQRNKGNFPGRFSGRQFSNSRSEMNVSTLELGDSALYLCASSLVTGGLRDSHYNEQFFGPGTRLTVL.

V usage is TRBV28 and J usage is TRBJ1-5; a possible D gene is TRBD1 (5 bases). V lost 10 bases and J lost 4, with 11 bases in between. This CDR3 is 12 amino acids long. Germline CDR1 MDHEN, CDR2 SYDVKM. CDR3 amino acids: CATVQGNQPQHF. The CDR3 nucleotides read TGTGCCACCGTTCAGGGTAATCAGCCCCAGCATTTT.

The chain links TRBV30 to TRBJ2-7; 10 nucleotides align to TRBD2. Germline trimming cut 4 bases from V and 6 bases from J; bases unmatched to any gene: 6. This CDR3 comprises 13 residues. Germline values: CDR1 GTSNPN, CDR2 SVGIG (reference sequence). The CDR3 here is CAWMGLAGAEQYF. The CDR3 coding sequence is TGTGCCTGGATGGGCCTAGCGGGAGCCGAGCAGTACTTC.

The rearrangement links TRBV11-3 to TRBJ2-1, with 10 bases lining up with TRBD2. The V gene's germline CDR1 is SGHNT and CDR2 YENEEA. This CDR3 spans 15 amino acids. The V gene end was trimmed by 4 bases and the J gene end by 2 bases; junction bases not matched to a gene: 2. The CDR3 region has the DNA TGTGCCAGCAGCTCGAGCGGGAGGGCCTACAATGAGCAGTTCTTC. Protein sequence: CASSSSGRAYNEQFF.

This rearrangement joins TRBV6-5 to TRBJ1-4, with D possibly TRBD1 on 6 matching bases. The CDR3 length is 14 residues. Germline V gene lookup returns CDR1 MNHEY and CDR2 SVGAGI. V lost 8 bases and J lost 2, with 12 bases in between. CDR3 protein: CASGRGATNEKLFF. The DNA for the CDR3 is TGTGCCAGCGGGCGGGGGGCCACTAATGAAAAACTGTTTTTT.

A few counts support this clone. The CDR3 DNA sequence: TGCGCCAGCAGTGAGCCGTCGCTGGGGAGCGATCAGCCCCAGCATTTT. The encoded protein is CASSEPSLGSDQPQHF. This sequence joins TRBV10-1 and TRBJ1-5; D unclear. The V end was cut by 2 bases, the J end by 5 bases, with 16 bases between. The germline V gene encodes CDR1 WNHNN and CDR2 SYGVQD (reference sequence). CDR3 length: 16 amino acids.

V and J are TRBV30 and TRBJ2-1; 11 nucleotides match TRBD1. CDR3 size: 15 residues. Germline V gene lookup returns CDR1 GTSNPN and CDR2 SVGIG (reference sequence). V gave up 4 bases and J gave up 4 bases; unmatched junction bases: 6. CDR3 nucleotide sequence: TGTGCCTGGACCACTGGGACAGGGGGTTACAATGAGCAGTTCTTC. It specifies CAWTTGTGGYNEQFF.

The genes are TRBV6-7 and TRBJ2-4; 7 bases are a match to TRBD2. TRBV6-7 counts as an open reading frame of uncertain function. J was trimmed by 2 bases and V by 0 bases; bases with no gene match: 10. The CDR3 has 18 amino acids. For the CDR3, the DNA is TGTGCCAGCAGTTACTCTGCGGGAGTGGGGGTTTCCAAAAACATTCAGTACTTC. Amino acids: CASSYSAGVGVSKNIQYF.

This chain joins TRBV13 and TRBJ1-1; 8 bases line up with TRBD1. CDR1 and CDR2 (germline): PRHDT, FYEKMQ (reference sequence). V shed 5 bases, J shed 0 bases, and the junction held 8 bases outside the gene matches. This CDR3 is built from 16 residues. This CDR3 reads CASSHGQGVMNTEAFF. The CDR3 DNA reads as TGTGCCAGCAGCCACGGACAGGGAGTTATGAACACTGAAGCTTTCTTT.

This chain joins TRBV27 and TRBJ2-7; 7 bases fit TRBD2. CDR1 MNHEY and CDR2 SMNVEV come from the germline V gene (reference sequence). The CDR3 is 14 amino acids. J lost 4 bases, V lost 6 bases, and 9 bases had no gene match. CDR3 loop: CASRGSGRAYEQYF. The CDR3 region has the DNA TGTGCCAGCAGGGGGAGTGGGAGGGCTTACGAGCAGTACTTC.

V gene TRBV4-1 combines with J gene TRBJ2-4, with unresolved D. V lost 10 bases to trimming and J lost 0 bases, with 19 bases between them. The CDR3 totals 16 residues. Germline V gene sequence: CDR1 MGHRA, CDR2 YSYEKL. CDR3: CATSPTLQVAKNIQYF. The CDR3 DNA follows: TGCGCCACCTCGCCAACCCTTCAGGTAGCCAAAAACATTCAGTACTTC.

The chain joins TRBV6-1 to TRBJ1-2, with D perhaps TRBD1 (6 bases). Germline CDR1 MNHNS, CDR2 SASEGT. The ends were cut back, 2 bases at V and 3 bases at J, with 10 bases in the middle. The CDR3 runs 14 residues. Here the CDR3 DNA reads TGTGCCAGCAGTGAATGGGACATGGACTATGGCTACACCTTC. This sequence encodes CASSEWDMDYGYTF.

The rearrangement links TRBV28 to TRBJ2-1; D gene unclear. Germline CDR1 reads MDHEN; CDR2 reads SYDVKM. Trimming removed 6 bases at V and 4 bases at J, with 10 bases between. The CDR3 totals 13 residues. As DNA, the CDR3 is TGTGCCAGCAGACCGAGGTCATACAATGAGCAGTTCTTC. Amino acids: CASRPRSYNEQFF.

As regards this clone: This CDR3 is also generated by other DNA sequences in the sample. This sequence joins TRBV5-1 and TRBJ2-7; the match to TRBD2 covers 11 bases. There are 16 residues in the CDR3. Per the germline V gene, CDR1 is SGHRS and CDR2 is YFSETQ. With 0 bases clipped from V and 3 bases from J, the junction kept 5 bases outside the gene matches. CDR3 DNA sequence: TGCGCCAGCAGCTTGGATGGACTAGCGGGTAGCTACGAGCAGTACTTC. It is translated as CASSLDGLAGSYEQYF.

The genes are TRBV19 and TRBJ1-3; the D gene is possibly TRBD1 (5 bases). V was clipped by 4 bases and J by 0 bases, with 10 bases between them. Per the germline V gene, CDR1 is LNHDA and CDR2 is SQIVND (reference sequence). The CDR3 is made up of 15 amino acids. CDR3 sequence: CASSTGIGSGNTIYF. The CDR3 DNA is TGTGCCAGTAGTACAGGGATCGGCTCTGGAAACACCATATATTTT.

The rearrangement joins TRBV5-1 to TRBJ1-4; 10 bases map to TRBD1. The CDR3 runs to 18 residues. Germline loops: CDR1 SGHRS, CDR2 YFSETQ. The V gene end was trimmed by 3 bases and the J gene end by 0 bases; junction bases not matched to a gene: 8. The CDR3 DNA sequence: TGCGCCAGCAGCTCCCGGACAGGGGGAAAGGCAACTAATGAAAAACTGTTTTTT. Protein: CASSSRTGGKATNEKLFF.

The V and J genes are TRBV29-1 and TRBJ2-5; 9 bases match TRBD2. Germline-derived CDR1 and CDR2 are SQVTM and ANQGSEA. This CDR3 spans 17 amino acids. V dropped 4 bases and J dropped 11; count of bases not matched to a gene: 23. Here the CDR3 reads CSVGGLAFTFGASAQYF. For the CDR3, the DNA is TGCAGCGTTGGAGGACTAGCGTTTACGTTTGGCGCTTCGGCGCAGTACTTC.

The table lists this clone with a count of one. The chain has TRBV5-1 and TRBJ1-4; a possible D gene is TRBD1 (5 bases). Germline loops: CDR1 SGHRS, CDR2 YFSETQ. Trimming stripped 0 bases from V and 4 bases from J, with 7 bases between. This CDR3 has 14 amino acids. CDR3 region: CASSLGQINEKLFF. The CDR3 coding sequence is TGCGCCAGCAGCTTGGGACAGATTAATGAAAAACTGTTTTTT.

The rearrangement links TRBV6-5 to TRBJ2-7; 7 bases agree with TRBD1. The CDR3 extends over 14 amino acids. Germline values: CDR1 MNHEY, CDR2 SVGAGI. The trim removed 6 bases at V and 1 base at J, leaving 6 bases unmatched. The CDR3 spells CASSLDRESYEQYF. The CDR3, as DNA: TGTGCCAGCAGCTTAGACAGGGAGTCCTACGAGCAGTACTTC.

Here the CDR3 DNA reads TGTGCCAGCAGCCAGACAGGATACACCGGGGAGCTGTTTTTT. This translates into CASSQTGYTGELFF. V gene TRBV4-2 combines with J gene TRBJ2-2; D is perhaps TRBD1 (6 bases). Germline V gene data show CDR1 as LGHNA and CDR2 as YNFKEQ. This CDR3 comprises 14 residues. V lost 3 bases and J 3 bases, leaving 8 bases between the germline ends.